This T cell receptor (beta chain) emerged from a study of OX40 agonist ivuxolimab in advanced cancers. General observations from the study: Some nonresponders also had low normalized T-cell clonal expansion. Clonal expansion from baseline to week 6 occurred in both CD4+ and CD8+ T cells.

Profiled with immunoSEQ multiplex PCR; TCRdb holds only in-frame clones, not every one. This table has roughly 100,000 clones, roughly nine tenths appearing once. CDR1 is SGDLS and CDR2 is YYNGEE in the germline V gene. With 4 bases clipped from V and 1 base from J, the junction kept 2 bases outside the gene matches. The CDR3 is made up of 15 amino acids. In the case of this clone: Its antigen remains unidentified.

The material was CD4+ or CD8+ T cells sorted from blood, obtained in a trial of the OX40 agonist ivuxolimab. J is TRBJ2-3 and V is TRBV9; TRBD2 agrees at 11 bases. The source of this sequence is an adult with an advanced solid tumor such as melanoma, head and neck, liver or kidney cancer. This CDR3 is CASSQTSGGTDTQYF. CDR3 DNA sequence: TGTGCCAGCAGCCAGACTAGCGGGGGCACAGATACGCAGTATTTT. Using reference TRBV9 and TRBJ2-3 for the parts outside the CDR3, the full variable domain is DSGVTQTPKHLITATGQRVTLRCSPRSGDLSVYWYQQSLDQGLQFLIQYYNGEERAKGNILERFSAQQFPDLHSELNLSSLELGDSALYFCASSQTSGGTDTQYFGPGTRLTVL.